Below, 31 T cell receptor beta chains from the same sample are listed, as sequenced in a study of graft-versus-host responses after intestinal transplantation (dated by TCRdb to 2020 to 2022). Interpreted using the paper, the time point label stands for: cells obtained before transplantation from donor or recipient. The library was generated by the immunoSEQ multiplex PCR assay. The immuneACCESS repertoire file appears here via TCRdb, limited to in-frame rearrangements. These files lack a portion of the clones; in checked studies, under half of the deficit traces to unresolved V genes, and the cause of the others is not known. In this sample the table shows over 75,000 clones, 85% to 95% of which occur a single time. Approximately 0.064% of the sample is held by the ten biggest clonotypes. Their antigens remain unidentified. Material: unstimulated CD8+ T cells sorted from spleen or lymph node cells, obtained before transplant. These receptors all come from a human donor who was the organ donor for an intestinal transplant.

V is TRBV13 and J is TRBJ2-1, with D perhaps TRBD2 (5 bases). Trimming cost V 5 bases and J 0 bases, with 20 bases left between them. CDR1 PRHDT and CDR2 FYEKMQ come from the germline V gene (reference sequence). CDR3 size: 18 residues. CDR3 DNA: TGTGCCAGCAGCACGTCCCCGGGGAGCGCCTTCTCCTACAATGAGCAGTTCTTC. It codes for CASSTSPGSAFSYNEQFF.

This clone showed up just a few times. The chain is built from TRBV30 and TRBJ1-1; maybe TRBD1 (6 bases). The CDR3 length is 15 residues. V was cut by 0 bases and J by 1 base, with 12 bases left in between. The V gene's germline CDR1 is GTSNPN and CDR2 SVGIG (reference sequence). CDR3 in DNA: TGTGCCTGGAGTGTACTCAGGGGTGGGAACACTGAAGCTTTCTTT. Translated: CAWSVLRGGNTEAFF.

The V gene is TRBV7-3, the J gene TRBJ2-1; D perhaps matches TRBD1 (6 bases). The CDR3 sequence is 16 residues long. Germline loops: CDR1 SGHTA, CDR2 FQGTGA. V lost 2 bases, J lost 0 bases, and 11 bases lay in between. The CDR3 region is CASSLGGPSSYNEQFF. CDR3 in DNA: TGTGCCAGCAGCTTAGGGGGCCCCAGCTCCTACAATGAGCAGTTCTTC. Full variable domain (rest looked up from reference TRBV7-3 and TRBJ2-1): GAGVSQTPSNKVTEKGKYVELRCDPISGHTALYWYRQSLGQGPEFLIYFQGTGAADDSGLPNDRFFAVRPEGSVSTLKIQRTERGDSAVYLCASSLGGPSSYNEQFFGPGTRLTVL.

This clone came up once. The chain is built from TRBV7-3 and TRBJ2-1; the match to TRBD2 covers 14 bases. Germline V gives CDR1 SGHTA, CDR2 FQGTGA. The CDR3 is made up of 19 amino acids. V shed 1 base and J 10 bases; nucleotides not matched to a gene: 15. This CDR3 reads CASSLMGGQGTSGSGEQFF. CDR3 in DNA: TGTGCCAGCAGCTTAATGGGTGGACAGGGGACTAGCGGGAGTGGGGAGCAGTTCTTC.

This chain connects TRBV30 to TRBJ1-2; 8 bases fit TRBD1. The CDR3 loop spans 15 amino acids. Looked up from germline, CDR1 is GTSNPN and CDR2 is SVGIG (reference sequence). The trim removed 4 bases at V and 4 bases at J, leaving 11 bases unmatched. This chain's CDR3 is CAWMGQQGGFYGYTF. The CDR3 DNA reads as TGTGCCTGGATGGGGCAACAGGGGGGGTTCTATGGCTACACCTTC.

The chain joins TRBV10-1 to TRBJ1-1, with D possibly being TRBD1 (5 bases). Trimming took 1 base from V and 0 from J, leaving 9 bases between them. The CDR3 totals 15 residues. Germline assignment: CDR1 WNHNN and CDR2 SYGVQD (reference sequence). CDR3 amino acids: CASSEFRQLNTEAFF. In DNA form, the CDR3 reads TGCGCCAGCAGTGAGTTCCGACAGCTGAACACTGAAGCTTTCTTT.

V gene TRBV7-9 combines with J gene TRBJ2-5; tentative D call: TRBD1 (5 bases). This CDR3 region has 16 residues. V dropped 2 bases and J dropped 2 bases, with 15 bases sitting between them. Per the germline V gene, CDR1 is SEHNR and CDR2 is FQNEAQ (reference sequence). CDR3 in DNA: TGTGCCAGCAGCTTACACAGGCTTGACTTACAAGAGACCCAGTACTTC. Translation gives CASSLHRLDLQETQYF. Variable domain in full (rest from reference TRBV7-9 and TRBJ2-5): DTGVSQNPRHKITKRGQNVTFRCDPISEHNRLYWYRQTLGQGPEFLTYFQNEAQLEKSRLLSDRFSAERPKGSFSTLEIQRTEQGDSAMYLCASSLHRLDLQETQYFGPGTRLLVL.

The count of this clone is one. The chain is built from TRBV7-9 and TRBJ2-2, with 7 bases that match TRBD1. The J segment lost 2 bases and the V segment lost 11 bases, leaving 5 bases of the junction unmatched. CDR1 and CDR2 from the germline V gene are SEHNR and FQNEAQ (reference sequence). This CDR3 spans 13 amino acids. The CDR3 region is CALRDSNTGELFF. Written as DNA, the CDR3 is TGTGCCCTCCGGGACAGTAACACCGGGGAGCTGTTTTTT.

The gene calls are TRBV2 and TRBJ2-3, with a weak D call TRBD1 (6 bases). This CDR3 comprises 13 residues. The V end was cut by 9 bases, the J end by 1 base, with 11 bases between. CDR1 and CDR2 from the germline V gene are SNHLY and FYNNEI. The CDR3 is CARGADRTDTQYF. The CDR3 coding sequence is TGTGCCAGGGGGGCAGATCGCACAGATACGCAGTATTTT.

V is TRBV5-6 and J is TRBJ2-6; D may be TRBD2 (7 bases). CDR1 is SGHDT and CDR2 is YYEEEE in the germline V gene. The CDR3 runs to 19 residues. V lost 4 bases and J 0 bases, leaving 20 bases between the germline ends. The DNA for the CDR3 is TGTGCCAGCAGCCCTCCGGGGGGCGCATACTCCTCTGGGGCCAACGTCCTGACTTTC. The encoded protein is CASSPPGGAYSSGANVLTF.

This sequence joins TRBV5-6 and TRBJ2-4, with D perhaps matching TRBD2 (6 bases). The length of the CDR3 is 12 residues. With 4 bases removed from V and 7 bases from J, the gap between germline ends came to 9 bases. Germline-derived CDR1 and CDR2 are SGHDT and YYEEEE. DNA of the CDR3: TGTGCCAGCAGCATCGGAGGGAACATTCAGTACTTC. Translated: CASSIGGNIQYF. The full variable domain, with the rest looked up from reference TRBV5-6 and TRBJ2-4, is DAGVTQSPTHLIKTRGQQVTLRCSPKSGHDTVSWYQQALGQGPQFIFQYYEEEERQRGNFPDRFSGHQFPNYSSELNVNALLLGDSALYLCASSIGGNIQYFGAGTRLSVL.

As regards this clone: The junction shows a germline mismatch at one end, possibly a read error. This rearrangement joins TRBV7-9 to TRBJ2-2; possibly TRBD2 for D (5 bases). From germline, CDR1 is SEHNR and CDR2 FQNEAQ (reference sequence). The CDR3 length is 13 residues. As DNA, the CDR3 is TGTGCCAGCAGCAACGGGAACGCCGGGGAGCTGTTTTTT. Encoded protein: CASSNGNAGELFF.

This clone was counted a few times. This CDR3 is also generated by other DNA sequences in the sample. The chain combines TRBV27 with TRBJ1-2, with a possible D match to TRBD1 (6 bases). Looked up from germline, CDR1 is MNHEY and CDR2 is SMNVEV (reference sequence). This CDR3 comprises 14 residues. V shed 3 bases and J shed 2 bases, with 10 bases lying between them. The CDR3 nucleotides read TGTGCCAGCAGTTTGACAGGCTCCAACTATGGCTACACCTTC. This translates into CASSLTGSNYGYTF.

The chain carries TRBV18 and TRBJ1-1; TRBD1 might be the D (5 bases). Per the germline V gene, CDR1 is KGHSH and CDR2 is LQKENI. V was trimmed by 3 bases and J by 4 bases, leaving 21 bases between them. The CDR3 is 17 residues long. The CDR3 reads CASSPLGHPKEGTEAFF. CDR3 coding DNA: TGTGCCAGCTCACCTTTAGGACACCCCAAGGAGGGCACTGAAGCTTTCTTT.

Here the CDR3 reads CASSLGTGTDTQYF. Written as DNA, the CDR3 is TGCGCCAGCAGCTTGGGGACAGGGACAGATACGCAGTATTTT. The chain combines TRBV5-1 with TRBJ2-3; 8 bases map to TRBD1. Looked up from germline, CDR1 is SGHRS and CDR2 is YFSETQ. This CDR3 is 14 amino acids long. V dropped 0 bases and J dropped 3; count of bases not matched to a gene: 0.

The V gene is TRBV30, the J gene TRBJ2-6, with 7 bases that match TRBD1. The CDR3 runs 16 residues. Unmatched junction bases numbered 7, after V lost 3 bases and J lost 2 bases. Germline assignment: CDR1 GTSNPN and CDR2 SVGIG (reference sequence). In DNA form, the CDR3 reads TGTGCCTGGAGGGACCCAGGGGGAGCTGGGGCCAACGTCCTGACTTTC. The encoded protein is CAWRDPGGAGANVLTF.

The chain recombines TRBV7-9 with TRBJ1-1; 8 positions match TRBD1. The CDR3 sequence is 15 residues long. V shed 5 bases and J 7 bases; nucleotides not matched to a gene: 12. CDR1 and CDR2 (germline): SEHNR, FQNEAQ (reference sequence). The CDR3 reads CASSHTTTGADEAFF. The CDR3 DNA reads as TGTGCCAGCAGCCATACGACGACAGGGGCGGATGAAGCTTTCTTT.

The CDR3: CASSETGVHEQYF. CDR3 coding DNA: TGTGCCAGCAGCGAAACAGGGGTCCACGAGCAGTACTTC. The gene calls are TRBV6-5 and TRBJ2-7, with 7 bases fitting TRBD1. CDR1 is MNHEY, CDR2 SVGAGI, per germline. The V segment lost 6 bases and the J segment 5 bases; nucleotides outside the gene matches: 7. The CDR3 covers 13 residues.

This chain connects TRBV7-2 to TRBJ2-7; 10 bases are a match to TRBD2. The trim removed 3 bases at V and 4 bases at J, leaving 6 bases unmatched. The CDR3 extends over 15 amino acids. CDR1 SGHTA and CDR2 FQGNSA come from the germline V gene. The CDR3 sequence is CASSFFGTSVYEQYF. As DNA, the CDR3 is TGTGCCAGCAGCTTCTTTGGGACTAGCGTGTACGAGCAGTACTTC.

V is TRBV4-2 and J is TRBJ2-2, with 7 bases identical to TRBD2. J lost 1 base, V lost 6 bases, and 20 bases had no gene match. Per germline, CDR1 LGHNA and CDR2 YNFKEQ. This CDR3 has 20 residues. The CDR3 DNA is TGTGCCAGCAGTATTAACCTTCCGGGACTACCGGATCTGAACACCGGGGAGCTGTTTTTT. It translates to CASSINLPGLPDLNTGELFF.

This sequence joins TRBV4-1 and TRBJ2-1, with 11 bases fitting TRBD1. V dropped 2 bases and J dropped 9; count of bases not matched to a gene: 6. CDR1 MGHRA and CDR2 YSYEKL come from the germline V gene. The length of the CDR3 is 15 residues. This chain's CDR3 is CASSQMDRGLGEQFF. The DNA of the CDR3 is TGCGCCAGCAGCCAAATGGACAGGGGGCTTGGTGAGCAGTTCTTC.

J is TRBJ2-6 and V is TRBV5-1; a weak D match, TRBD1 (6 bases). The CDR3 covers 16 residues. V lost 5 bases and J lost 0, with 12 bases in between. The germline gives CDR1 SGHRS, CDR2 YFSETQ. Written as DNA, the CDR3 is TGCGCCAGCAGAGGGACATCTATCTCTGGGGCCAACGTCCTGACTTTC. It codes for CASRGTSISGANVLTF. The whole variable domain, remainder taken from reference TRBV5-1 and TRBJ2-6, is KAGVTQTPRYLIKTRGQQVTLSCSPISGHRSVSWYQQTPGQGLQFLFEYFSETQRNKGNFPGRFSGRQFSNSRSEMNVSTLELGDSALYLCASRGTSISGANVLTFGAGSRLTVL.

The V gene is TRBV27, the J gene TRBJ2-3, with D possibly TRBD2 on 7 matching bases. This CDR3 has 14 amino acids. V lost 3 bases to trimming and J lost 6 bases, with 13 bases between them. The germline gives CDR1 MNHEY, CDR2 SMNVEV (reference sequence). The CDR3 DNA reads as TGTGCCAGCAGTTTGTCGGGGGGCCACGATACGCAGTATTTT. This sequence encodes CASSLSGGHDTQYF.

The chain combines TRBV5-1 with TRBJ1-2; TRBD1 agrees at 7 bases. V lost 4 bases, J lost 7 bases, and 10 bases stayed unmatched. The CDR3 consists of 14 residues. Germline V CDR1 and CDR2: SGHRS, YFSETQ. DNA for the CDR3: TGCGCCAGCAGCGCAGCAGGGGGAGGTGGTGGCTACACCTTC. Its protein is CASSAAGGGGGYTF.

V and J are TRBV27 and TRBJ2-5; 7 bases align to TRBD1. CDR3 length: 17 amino acids. Germline CDR1 is MNHEY and CDR2 is SMNVEV (reference sequence). Trimming took 6 bases from V and 5 from J; bases not matched to a gene: 18. DNA for the CDR3: TGTGCCAGCAGACATCCCAGCCCCACAGGGGTCGGCGAGACCCAGTACTTC. It is translated as CASRHPSPTGVGETQYF.

The chain couples TRBV7-9 to TRBJ2-7, with 11 bases that match TRBD2. Germline V gene sequence: CDR1 SEHNR, CDR2 FQNEAQ (reference sequence). The CDR3 is 19 amino acids. The ends lost 5 bases at V and 2 bases at J; junction bases unmatched: 17. The CDR3 loop is CASSLMGPASGGKTYEQYF. The CDR3 DNA reads as TGTGCCAGCAGCCTAATGGGTCCCGCTAGCGGGGGGAAAACCTACGAGCAGTACTTC.

This chain links TRBV30 with TRBJ1-1, with D perhaps matching TRBD1 (5 bases). This CDR3 contains 11 residues. V dropped 5 bases and J dropped 4 bases, with 8 bases sitting between them. Germline V lookup: CDR1 GTSNPN, CDR2 SVGIG (reference sequence). The CDR3 bases are TGTGCCTGGGGGGGGGTCACTGAAGCTTTCTTT. Protein product: CAWGGVTEAFF.

This chain links TRBV30 with TRBJ1-6; the match to TRBD1 covers 7 bases. Germline CDR1 reads GTSNPN; CDR2 reads SVGIG (reference sequence). The CDR3 runs to 13 residues. The ends lost 0 bases at V and 18 bases at J; junction bases unmatched: 11. The CDR3, as DNA: TGTGCCTGGAGTGTCGGCTCAGGGGGGTACCACCACTTT. The encoded protein is CAWSVGSGGYHHF.

The CDR3 loop is CASSDASGRVTDTQYF. CDR3 coding DNA: TGTGCCAGCAGCGACGCTAGCGGGAGAGTTACAGATACGCAGTATTTT. The rearrangement links TRBV11-2 to TRBJ2-3; 10 bases match TRBD2. The CDR3 contains 16 residues. Germline values: CDR1 SGHAT, CDR2 FQNNGV. Losses at the gene ends were 5 bases for V and 3 bases for J; bases not matched to a gene: 8.

The chain recombines TRBV11-2 with TRBJ2-7; unclear D gene. The V gene lost 5 bases and the J gene lost 1 base, with 3 bases spanning the gap. Looked up from germline, CDR1 is SGHAT and CDR2 is FQNNGV. The CDR3 extends over 11 amino acids. The chain's CDR3 is CASSPSYEQYF. The CDR3 region has the DNA TGTGCCAGCAGCCCTTCCTACGAGCAGTACTTC.

In its sample, this clone was seen a few times. This chain uses TRBV13 with TRBJ2-7; 7 bases align to TRBD1. Germline V gene lookup returns CDR1 PRHDT and CDR2 FYEKMQ (reference sequence). This CDR3 spans 14 amino acids. Trimming cost V 5 bases and J 4 bases; bases outside gene matches: 8. In DNA form, the CDR3 reads TGTGCCAGCAGCGCCGGGACAGAAGGATACGAGCAGTACTTC. Translated: CASSAGTEGYEQYF.